This T cell receptor beta chain appears in the sequencing data of a study of T cells in tuberculosis. The data were produced by immunoSEQ multiplex PCR, yet TCRdb's version contains in-frame clones alone and is incomplete. This table has tens of thousands of clones, approximately 90% appearing once. Germline-derived CDR1 and CDR2 are MNHEY and SMNVEV (reference sequence). The CDR3 consists of 14 residues. The V gene end was trimmed by 6 bases and the J gene end by 5 bases; junction bases not matched to a gene: 8. After thawing and overnight rest, PBMC were stained with GMM-loaded CD1B tetramer, viability dye and anti-CD3 for sorting. The lipid loaded on the CD1B tetramers was C32 glucose monomycolate from Rhodococcus equi.

The rearrangement joins TRBV27 to TRBJ2-7; 9 bases are a match to TRBD1. Sequenced: CD1b-GMM tetramer-negative cells sorted from PBMCs. The TCR comes from an adult woman with latent tuberculosis. CDR3 sequence reads: CASRGGTGFNEQYF. Written as DNA, the CDR3 is TGTGCCAGCAGGGGGGGGACAGGGTTTAACGAGCAGTACTTC.